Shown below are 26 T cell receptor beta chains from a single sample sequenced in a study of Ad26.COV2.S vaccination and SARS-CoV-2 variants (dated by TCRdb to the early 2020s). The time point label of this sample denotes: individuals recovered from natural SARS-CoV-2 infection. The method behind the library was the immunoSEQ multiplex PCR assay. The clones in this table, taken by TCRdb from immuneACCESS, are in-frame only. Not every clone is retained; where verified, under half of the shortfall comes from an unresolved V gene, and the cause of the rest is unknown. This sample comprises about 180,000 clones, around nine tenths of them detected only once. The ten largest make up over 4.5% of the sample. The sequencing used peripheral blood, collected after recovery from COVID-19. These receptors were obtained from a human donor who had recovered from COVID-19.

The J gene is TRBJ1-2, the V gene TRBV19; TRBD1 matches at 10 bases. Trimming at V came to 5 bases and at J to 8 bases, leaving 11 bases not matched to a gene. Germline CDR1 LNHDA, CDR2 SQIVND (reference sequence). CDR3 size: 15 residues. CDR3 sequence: CASSFLDRGVGGYTF. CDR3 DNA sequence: TGTGCCAGTAGTTTCTTGGACAGGGGGGTCGGAGGCTACACCTTC.

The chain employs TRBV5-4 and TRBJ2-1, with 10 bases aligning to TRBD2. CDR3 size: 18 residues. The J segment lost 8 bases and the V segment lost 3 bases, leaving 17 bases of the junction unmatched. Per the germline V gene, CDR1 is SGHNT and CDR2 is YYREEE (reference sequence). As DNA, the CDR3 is TGTGCCAGCAGCTCCCTAGGTTTAGCGGGAGGATGGAGTGATGAGCAGTTCTTC. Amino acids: CASSSLGLAGGWSDEQFF.

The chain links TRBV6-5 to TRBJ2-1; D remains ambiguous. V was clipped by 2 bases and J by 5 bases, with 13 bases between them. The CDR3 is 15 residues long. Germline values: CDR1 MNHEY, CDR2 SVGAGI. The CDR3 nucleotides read TGTGCCAGCAGTTACGATTTAGCTATCGACAATGAGCAGTTCTTC. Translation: CASSYDLAIDNEQFF.

Written as DNA, the CDR3 is TGCGCCAGCAGCCTAGGGACAGGGGGCACTGAAGCTTTCTTT. It specifies CASSLGTGGTEAFF. The chain joins TRBV4-1 to TRBJ1-1; 11 positions agree with TRBD1. Germline V CDR1 and CDR2: MGHRA, YSYEKL. The V segment lost 4 bases and the J segment 4 bases; nucleotides outside the gene matches: 2. The CDR3 length is 14 residues.

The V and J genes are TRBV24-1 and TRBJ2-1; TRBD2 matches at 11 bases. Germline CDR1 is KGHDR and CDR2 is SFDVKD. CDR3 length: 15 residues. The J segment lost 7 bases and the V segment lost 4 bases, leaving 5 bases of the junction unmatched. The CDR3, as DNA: TGTGCCACCAGTGACCTAACTAGCGGGAGAAATGAGCAGTTCTTC. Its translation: CATSDLTSGRNEQFF.

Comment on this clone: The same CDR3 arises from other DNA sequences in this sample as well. Here the CDR3 reads CASSIRVNTEAFF. The CDR3 coding sequence is TGTGCCAGTAGTATTAGGGTGAACACTGAAGCTTTCTTT. The V call is TRBV19, the J call TRBJ1-1; D is ambiguous. Germline V CDR1 and CDR2: LNHDA, SQIVND (reference sequence). CDR3 length: 13 residues. V was pared by 3 bases and J by 0 bases, with 5 bases between. The variable domain in full, with the rest retrieved from reference TRBV19 and TRBJ1-1, is DGGITQSPKYLFRKEGQNVTLSCEQNLNHDAMYWYRQDPGQGLRLIYYSQIVNDFQKGDIAEGYSVSREKKESFPLTVTSAQKNPTAFYLCASSIRVNTEAFFGQGTRLTVV.

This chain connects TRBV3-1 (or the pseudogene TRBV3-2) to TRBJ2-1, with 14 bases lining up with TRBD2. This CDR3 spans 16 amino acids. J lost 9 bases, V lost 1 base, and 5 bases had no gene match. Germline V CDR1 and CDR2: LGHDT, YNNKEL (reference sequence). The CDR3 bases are TGTGCCAGCAGCCAAGGGACTAGCGGGAGGATGAGTGAGCAGTTCTTC. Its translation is CASSQGTSGRMSEQFF.

For the CDR3, the DNA is TGTGCCAGCAGTCGACAGATCTCCGGGGGCTACACCTTC. It encodes CASSRQISGGYTF. V is TRBV7-9 and J is TRBJ1-2; D is perhaps TRBD1 (5 bases). This CDR3 comprises 13 residues. V was shortened by 6 bases and J by 8 bases, with 16 bases between the two germline ends. Germline V gives CDR1 SEHNR, CDR2 FQNEAQ (reference sequence). Full variable domain (remainder filled in from reference TRBV7-9 and TRBJ1-2): DTGVSQNPRHKITKRGQNVTFRCDPISEHNRLYWYRQTLGQGPEFLTYFQNEAQLEKSRLLSDRFSAERPKGSFSTLEIQRTEQGDSAMYLCASSRQISGGYTFGSGTRLTVV.

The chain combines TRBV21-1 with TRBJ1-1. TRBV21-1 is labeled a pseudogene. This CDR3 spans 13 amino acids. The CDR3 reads CASPKGGREMAFF. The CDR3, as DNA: TGTGCCAGTCCAAAGGGGGGGCGGGAGATGGCTTTCTTT.

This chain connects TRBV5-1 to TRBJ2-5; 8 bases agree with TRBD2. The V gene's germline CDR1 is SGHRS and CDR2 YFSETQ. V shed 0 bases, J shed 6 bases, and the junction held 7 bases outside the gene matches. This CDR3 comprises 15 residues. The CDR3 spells CASSLAPGGPKTQYF. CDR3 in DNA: TGCGCCAGCAGCTTGGCTCCGGGGGGGCCGAAGACCCAGTACTTC. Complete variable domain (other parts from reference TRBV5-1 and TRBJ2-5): KAGVTQTPRYLIKTRGQQVTLSCSPISGHRSVSWYQQTPGQGLQFLFEYFSETQRNKGNFPGRFSGRQFSNSRSEMNVSTLELGDSALYLCASSLAPGGPKTQYFGPGTRLLVL.

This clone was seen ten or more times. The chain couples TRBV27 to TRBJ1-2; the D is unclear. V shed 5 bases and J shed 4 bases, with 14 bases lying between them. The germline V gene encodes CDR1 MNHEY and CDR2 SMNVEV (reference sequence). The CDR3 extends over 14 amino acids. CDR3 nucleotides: TGTGCCAGCAGTCCCCCAAATAGCCTCTATGGCTACACCTTC. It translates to CASSPPNSLYGYTF.

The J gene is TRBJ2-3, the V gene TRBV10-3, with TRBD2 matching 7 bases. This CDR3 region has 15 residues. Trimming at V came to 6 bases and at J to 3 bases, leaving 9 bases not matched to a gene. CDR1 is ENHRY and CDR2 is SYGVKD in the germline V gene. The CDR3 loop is CAISPPASGTDTQYF. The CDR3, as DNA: TGTGCCATCAGCCCCCCCGCTAGCGGTACAGATACGCAGTATTTT.

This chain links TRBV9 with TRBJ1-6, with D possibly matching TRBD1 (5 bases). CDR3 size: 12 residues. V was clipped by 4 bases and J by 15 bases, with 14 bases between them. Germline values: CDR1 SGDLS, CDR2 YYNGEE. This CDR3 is CASSSMGQGLHF. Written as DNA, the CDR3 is TGTGCCAGCAGCTCTATGGGGCAGGGCCTCCACTTT. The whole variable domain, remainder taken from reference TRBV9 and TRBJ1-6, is DSGVTQTPKHLITATGQRVTLRCSPRSGDLSVYWYQQSLDQGLQFLIQYYNGEERAKGNILERFSAQQFPDLHSELNLSSLELGDSALYFCASSSMGQGLHFGNGTRLTVT.

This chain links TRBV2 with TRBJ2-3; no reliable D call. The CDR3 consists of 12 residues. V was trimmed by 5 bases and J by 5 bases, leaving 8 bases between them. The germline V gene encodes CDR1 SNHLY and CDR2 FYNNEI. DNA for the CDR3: TGTGCCAGCAGTCTAGTCCAAGATACGCAGTATTTT. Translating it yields CASSLVQDTQYF. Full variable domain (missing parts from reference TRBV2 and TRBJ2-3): EPEVTQTPSHQVTQMGQEVILRCVPISNHLYFYWYRQILGQKVEFLVSFYNNEISEKSEIFDDQFSVERPDGSNFTLKIRSTKLEDSAMYFCASSLVQDTQYFGPGTRLTVL.

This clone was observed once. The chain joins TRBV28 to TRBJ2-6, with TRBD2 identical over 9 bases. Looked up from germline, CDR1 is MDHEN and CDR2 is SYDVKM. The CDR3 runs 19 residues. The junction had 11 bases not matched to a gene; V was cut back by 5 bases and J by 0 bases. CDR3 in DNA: TGTGCCAGCAGTACCCCAGGGGGGCGGGAGGGCTCTGGGGCCAACGTCCTGACTTTC. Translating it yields CASSTPGGREGSGANVLTF.

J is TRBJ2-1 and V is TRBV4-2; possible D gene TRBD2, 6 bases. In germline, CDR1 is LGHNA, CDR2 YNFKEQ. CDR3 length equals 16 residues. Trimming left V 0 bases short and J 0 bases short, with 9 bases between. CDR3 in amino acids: CASSQEAGLSYNEQFF. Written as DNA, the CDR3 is TGTGCCAGCAGCCAAGAGGCGGGACTCTCCTACAATGAGCAGTTCTTC.

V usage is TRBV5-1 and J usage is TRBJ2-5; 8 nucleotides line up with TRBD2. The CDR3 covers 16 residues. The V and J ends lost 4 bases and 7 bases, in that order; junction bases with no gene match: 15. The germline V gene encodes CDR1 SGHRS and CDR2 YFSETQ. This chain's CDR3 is CASSTPGGSGMGTQYF. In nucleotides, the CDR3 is TGCGCCAGCAGCACGCCGGGAGGGTCGGGTATGGGGACCCAGTACTTC.

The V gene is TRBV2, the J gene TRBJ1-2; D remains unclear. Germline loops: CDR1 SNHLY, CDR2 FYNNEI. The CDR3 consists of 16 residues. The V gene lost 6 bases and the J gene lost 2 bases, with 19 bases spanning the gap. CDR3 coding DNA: TGTGCCAGCAGGCGGTCTTACGGCCCACACAACTATGGCTACACCTTC. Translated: CASRRSYGPHNYGYTF.

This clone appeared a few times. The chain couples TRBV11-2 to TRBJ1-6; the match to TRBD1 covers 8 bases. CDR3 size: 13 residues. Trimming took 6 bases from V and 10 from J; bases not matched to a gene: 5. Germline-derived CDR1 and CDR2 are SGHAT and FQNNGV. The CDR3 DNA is TGTGCCAGCAGGACAGGGGCATACTCACCCCTCCACTTT. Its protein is CASRTGAYSPLHF.

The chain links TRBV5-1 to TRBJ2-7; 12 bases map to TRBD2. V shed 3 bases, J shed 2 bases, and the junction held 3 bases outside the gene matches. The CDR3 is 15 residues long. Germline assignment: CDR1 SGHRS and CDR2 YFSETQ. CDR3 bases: TGCGCCAGCAGCTGGACTAGCGGGGACCCCTACGAGCAGTACTTC. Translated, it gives CASSWTSGDPYEQYF.

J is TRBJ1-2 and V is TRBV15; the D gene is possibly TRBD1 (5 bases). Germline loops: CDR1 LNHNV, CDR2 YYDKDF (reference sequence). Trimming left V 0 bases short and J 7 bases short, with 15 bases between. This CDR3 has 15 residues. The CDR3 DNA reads TGTGCCACCAGCAGAGATATCGGGGGGGTGGTTGGCTACACCTTC. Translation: CATSRDIGGVVGYTF.

The DNA of the CDR3 is TGCGCCAGCAGCCAAGAACGGTTGGCTGCTAATGAGCAGTTCTTC. This translates into CASSQERLAANEQFF. The chain employs TRBV4-1 and TRBJ2-1; D is uncertain. In germline, CDR1 is MGHRA, CDR2 YSYEKL. Deletions cut 0 bases from V and 7 bases from J, with 13 bases between. This CDR3 region has 15 residues.

The CDR3 DNA reads TGTGCCAGCAGTCGCAGGGCCGCCACAGATACGCAGTATTTT. It yields the protein CASSRRAATDTQYF. V is TRBV25-1 and J is TRBJ2-3, with D possibly TRBD1 on 5 matching bases. V was trimmed by 5 bases and J by 2 bases, leaving 11 bases between them. The germline V gene has CDR1 MGHDK and CDR2 SYGVNS. The CDR3 has 14 residues.

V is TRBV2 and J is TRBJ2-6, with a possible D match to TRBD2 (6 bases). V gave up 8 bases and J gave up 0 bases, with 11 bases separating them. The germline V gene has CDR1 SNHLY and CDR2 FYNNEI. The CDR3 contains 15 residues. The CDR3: CASASALSGANVLTF. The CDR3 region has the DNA TGTGCCAGCGCTAGCGCCCTCTCTGGGGCCAACGTCCTGACTTTC.

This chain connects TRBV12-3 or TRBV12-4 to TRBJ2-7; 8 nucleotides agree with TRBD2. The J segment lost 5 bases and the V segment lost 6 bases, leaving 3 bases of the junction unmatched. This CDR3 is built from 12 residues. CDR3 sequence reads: CASSGGADEQYF. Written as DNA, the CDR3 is TGTGCCAGCAGCGGGGGGGCGGACGAGCAGTACTTC.

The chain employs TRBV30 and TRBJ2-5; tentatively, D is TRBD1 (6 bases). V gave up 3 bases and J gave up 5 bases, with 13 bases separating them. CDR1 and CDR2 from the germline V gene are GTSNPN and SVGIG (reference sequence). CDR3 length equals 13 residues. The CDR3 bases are TGTGCCTGGAGAAGACAGGTCGGGGAGACCCAGTACTTC. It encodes CAWRRQVGETQYF.